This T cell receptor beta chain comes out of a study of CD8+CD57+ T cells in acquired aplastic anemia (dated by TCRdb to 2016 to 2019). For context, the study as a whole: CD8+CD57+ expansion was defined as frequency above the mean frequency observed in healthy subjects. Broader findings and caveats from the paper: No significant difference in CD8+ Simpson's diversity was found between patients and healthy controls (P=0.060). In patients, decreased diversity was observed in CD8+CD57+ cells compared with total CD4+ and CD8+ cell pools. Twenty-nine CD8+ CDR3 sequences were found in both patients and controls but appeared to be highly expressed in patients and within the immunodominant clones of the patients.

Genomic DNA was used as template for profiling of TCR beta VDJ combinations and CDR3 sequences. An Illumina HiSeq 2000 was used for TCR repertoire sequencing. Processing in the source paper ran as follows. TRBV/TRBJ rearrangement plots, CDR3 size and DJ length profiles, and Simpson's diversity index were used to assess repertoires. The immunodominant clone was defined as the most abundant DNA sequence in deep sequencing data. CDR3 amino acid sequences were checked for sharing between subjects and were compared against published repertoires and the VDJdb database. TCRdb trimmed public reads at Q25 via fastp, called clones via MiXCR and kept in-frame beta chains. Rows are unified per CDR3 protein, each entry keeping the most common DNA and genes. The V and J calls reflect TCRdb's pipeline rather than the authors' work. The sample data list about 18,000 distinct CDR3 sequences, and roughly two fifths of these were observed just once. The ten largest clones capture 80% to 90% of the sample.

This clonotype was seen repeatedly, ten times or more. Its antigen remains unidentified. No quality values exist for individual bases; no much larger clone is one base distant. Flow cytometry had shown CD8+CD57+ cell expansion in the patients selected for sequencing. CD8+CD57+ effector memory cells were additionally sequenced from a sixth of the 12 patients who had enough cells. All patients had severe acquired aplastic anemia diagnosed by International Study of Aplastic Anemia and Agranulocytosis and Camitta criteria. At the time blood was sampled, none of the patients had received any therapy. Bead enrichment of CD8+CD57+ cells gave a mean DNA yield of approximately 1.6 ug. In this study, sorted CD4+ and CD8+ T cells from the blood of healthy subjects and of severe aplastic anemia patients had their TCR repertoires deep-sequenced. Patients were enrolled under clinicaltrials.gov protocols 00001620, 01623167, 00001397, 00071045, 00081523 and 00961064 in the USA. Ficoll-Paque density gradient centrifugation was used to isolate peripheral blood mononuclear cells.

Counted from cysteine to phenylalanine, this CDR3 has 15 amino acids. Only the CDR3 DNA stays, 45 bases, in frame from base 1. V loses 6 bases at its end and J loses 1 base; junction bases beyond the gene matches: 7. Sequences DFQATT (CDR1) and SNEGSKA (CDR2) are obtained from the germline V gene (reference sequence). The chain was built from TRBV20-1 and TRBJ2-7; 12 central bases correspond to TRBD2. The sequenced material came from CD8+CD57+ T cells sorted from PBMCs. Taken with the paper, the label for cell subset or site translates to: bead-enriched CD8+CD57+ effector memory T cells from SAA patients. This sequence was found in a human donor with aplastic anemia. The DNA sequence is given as TGCAGTGCGAGGAGACTAGCGGGAGATTCCTACGAGCAGTACTTC. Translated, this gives CSARRLAGDSYEQYF.